Listed below are T cell receptor beta chains from one sample, sequenced in a study of blood T cell repertoires in COVID-19. Method: immunoSEQ multiplex PCR; TCRdb's copy keeps in-frame clones and lacks some. Among roughly 54,000 clones, 85% to 95% were seen once, and the ten largest hold about 4%. Material for sequencing was peripheral blood. All receptors derive from a man aged 45-60 years with acute or convalescent COVID-19. Both conserved end residues are part of each CDR3. D genes are given only for firm matches. Clone size, where shown, is once, few, many, or a class for clones that have expanded.

TRBD2	TRBJ2-5	-	TRBV2	TGTGCCAGCAGCTTCTTAGCGGGAGTAGGAGAGACCCAGTACTTC	CASSFLAGVGETQYF
TRBD2	TRBJ2-1	-	TRBV28	TGTGCCAGCAGTCTCCTGCTACTAGCGGGAGCCTACAATGAGCAGTTCTTC	CASSLLLLAGAYNEQFF
TRBD1	TRBJ1-6	-	TRBV19	TGTGCCAGTATGAAAGGGACAGAAAATTCACCCCTCCACTTT	CASMKGTENSPLHF
-	TRBJ1-1	-	TRBV3-1/TRBV3-2	TGTGCCAGCAGCAGACGGACAGCTATTGAAGCTTTCTTT	CASSRRTAIEAFF
TRBD1	TRBJ1-4	-	TRBV18	TGTGCCAGCTCACCGACAGGGGCCAATGAAAAACTGTTTTTT	CASSPTGANEKLFF
-	TRBJ2-3	-	TRBV2	TGTGCCAGCATGGGTGCGAGGGGGAAAAACACAGATACGCAGTATTTT	CASMGARGKNTDTQYF
-	TRBJ1-2	-	TRBV5-4	TGTGCCAGCAGCGGCGGGCCTGGCTACACCTTC	CASSGGPGYTF
TRBD1	TRBJ1-4	-	TRBV5-6	TGTGCCAGCAGCTTGAAGGGGGCAGGGTTTAATGAAAAACTGTTTTTT	CASSLKGAGFNEKLFF
-	TRBJ1-1	-	TRBV11-2	TGTGCCAGCAGCTTAGACGGCAGGGTCACTGAAGCTTTCTTT	CASSLDGRVTEAFF
-	TRBJ1-1	few	TRBV14	TGTGCCAGCAGCCCCTCACAGGGAACTGAAGCTTTCTTT	CASSPSQGTEAFF
TRBD2	TRBJ2-4	-	TRBV5-1	TGCGCCAGCAGCTCCTTAGCGGGAGTAGGGGCCAAAAACATTCAGTACTTC	CASSSLAGVGAKNIQYF
TRBD2	TRBJ2-1	-	TRBV6-6	TGTGCCAGCAGTAGTAGCGGGAGCCAGGCTGAGCAGTTCTTC	CASSSSGSQAEQFF
TRBD2	TRBJ2-7	once	TRBV5-1	TGCGCCAGCAGCGCACGCACCGGGACTAGCTCCTACGAGCAGTACTTC	CASSARTGTSSYEQYF
-	TRBJ2-1	-	TRBV19	TGTGCCAGCGGGGGTGGGAATGAGCAGTTCTTC	CASGGGNEQFF
TRBD1	TRBJ1-1	-	TRBV18	TGTGCCAGCTCACAACGTCCGGGACAGCAGAACACTGAAGCTTTCTTT	CASSQRPGQQNTEAFF
TRBD1	TRBJ1-5	-	TRBV6-5	TGTGCCAGCAGTAGCACAGGGGGTCGCAATCAGCCCCAGCATTTT	CASSSTGGRNQPQHF
TRBD1	TRBJ2-7	once	TRBV24-1	TGTGCCACCAGTGCCGCCGGACAGGGGGCATCCTCCTACGAGCAGTACTTC	CATSAAGQGASSYEQYF
-	TRBJ2-7	-	TRBV19	TGTGCCAGTAGTATAAGAGGCACCTACTCCTACGAGCAGTACTTC	CASSIRGTYSYEQYF
TRBD2	TRBJ2-1	-	TRBV19	TGTGCCAGTAGTATGAAGACTAGCGGGGGTAATGAGCAGTTCTTC	CASSMKTSGGNEQFF
-	TRBJ1-1	-	TRBV30	TGTGCCTGGAGTTTCACTAGGGGGGGGAACACTGAAGCTTTCTTT	CAWSFTRGGNTEAFF
TRBD1	TRBJ1-5	once	TRBV3-1/TRBV3-2	TGTGCCAGCAGCCCTCGGACAGGAGATCAGCCCCAGCATTTT	CASSPRTGDQPQHF
-	TRBJ2-5	-	TRBV19	TGTGCCAGTAGTACTACCAGGATGGAGACCCAGTACTTC	CASSTTRMETQYF
TRBD1	TRBJ2-5	-	TRBV27	TGTGCCAGCAGTTTATGGACAGGGCCCCAAGAGACCCAGTACTTC	CASSLWTGPQETQYF
TRBD1	TRBJ2-5	-	TRBV11-3	TGTGCCAGCAGCTTGGGACAGGGATCGGAGACCCAGTACTTC	CASSLGQGSETQYF
-	TRBJ2-4	-	TRBV4-1	TGCGCCAGCAGCCAGTCAACCGGGGGTTTCGATGGAAACATTCAGTACTTC	CASSQSTGGFDGNIQYF
-	TRBJ2-7	-	TRBV5-5	TGTGCCAGCAGCTTGTCCGGGAACTCCTACGAGCAGTACTTC	CASSLSGNSYEQYF
-	TRBJ2-7	-	TRBV27	TGTGCCAGCAGTCCGGGGTGGTCCTACGAGCAGTACTTC	CASSPGWSYEQYF
TRBD2	TRBJ2-1	-	TRBV27	TGTGCCAGCAGTTCTCCCTCCAGCGGGAGTGGCAATGAGCAGTTCTTC	CASSSPSSGSGNEQFF
-	TRBJ2-3	-	TRBV4-1	TGCGCCAGCAGCCAAGCATTCAGGGGAGGGACAGATACGCAGTATTTT	CASSQAFRGGTDTQYF
-	TRBJ1-1	-	TRBV4-1	TGCGCCAGCAGCCTACAGGGTAACACTGAAGCTTTCTTT	CASSLQGNTEAFF
TRBD2	TRBJ2-1	-	TRBV7-2	TGTGCCAGCAGCCCCCGGATCGGGACTACCTACAATGAGCAGTTCTTC	CASSPRIGTTYNEQFF
TRBD2	TRBJ2-5	-	TRBV19	TGTGCCAGTAGTGGGGGGACTAGCGGGAGGCAAGAGACCCAGTACTTC	CASSGGTSGRQETQYF
TRBD1	TRBJ1-1	once	TRBV11-2	TGTGCCAGCAACCAGGGACAGAGACTTGAAGCTTTCTTT	CASNQGQRLEAFF
-	TRBJ1-2	-	TRBV13	TGTGCCAGCAGCTTTGAGGGGGGGTCCTATGGCTACACCTTC	CASSFEGGSYGYTF
TRBD2	TRBJ2-3	-	TRBV6-2/TRBV6-3	TGTGCCAGCAGTTACGGGAGGGCCACAGATACGCAGTATTTT	CASSYGRATDTQYF
-	TRBJ1-1	-	TRBV6-5	TGTGCCAGCAGAAATGGTCCGGACCAAGGGGGAGCTTTCTTT	CASRNGPDQGGAFF
-	TRBJ2-2	-	TRBV30	TGTGCCTGGAGTGTTCCGTCCCCGAACACCGGGGAGCTGTTTTTT	CAWSVPSPNTGELFF
-	TRBJ2-3	-	TRBV5-4	TGTGCCAGCAGCTTGGAGCCCGCTTCGGCAGATACGCAGTATTTT	CASSLEPASADTQYF
TRBD1	TRBJ1-2	-	TRBV19	TGTGCCAGTAGTTCCGGGACAGGGACCGACTGGGGCTATGGCTACACCTTC	CASSSGTGTDWGYGYTF
-	TRBJ2-7	once	TRBV11-2	TGTGCCAGCAGCTTAGTCGGGAAGTACTACGAGCAGTACTTC	CASSLVGKYYEQYF
TRBD1	TRBJ1-5	few	TRBV6-2/TRBV6-3	TGTGCCAGCAGCCGAGGGGGCAGCAATCAGCCCCAGCATTTT	CASSRGGSNQPQHF
TRBD1	TRBJ1-1	-	TRBV9	TGTGCCAGCAGCCCAGGGGGCTTGAACACTGAAGCTTTCTTT	CASSPGGLNTEAFF
TRBD1	TRBJ2-7	-	TRBV5-5	TGTGCCAGCAGCCGGGACAGGGTATCCTACGAGCAGTACTTC	CASSRDRVSYEQYF
TRBD1	TRBJ2-7	-	TRBV11-3	TGTGCCAGCAGCTTAGTCAGGGGGAACGAGCAGTACTTC	CASSLVRGNEQYF
TRBD1	TRBJ1-1	once	TRBV6-5	TGTGCCAGCAGCCGCGGGACAGTGAACACTGAAGCTTTCTTT	CASSRGTVNTEAFF
TRBD1	TRBJ2-3	once	TRBV5-1	TGCGCCAGCAGCTCAAGCCACCGGGACAGGGGTCCCCAACCTGGCACAGATACGCAGTATTTT	CASSSSHRDRGPQPGTDTQYF
-	TRBJ2-1	once	TRBV12-5	TGTGCTAGTGGTCCGGGGGATAATGAGCAGTTCTTC	CASGPGDNEQFF
TRBD1	TRBJ1-1	-	TRBV10-3	TGTGCCATCGGGGACAGGGACCACACTGAAGCTTTCTTT	CAIGDRDHTEAFF
-	TRBJ2-1	-	TRBV11-3	TGTGCCAGCAGCTTAGTTCTACAGGCCCCCTACAATGAGCAGTTCTTC	CASSLVLQAPYNEQFF
TRBD2	TRBJ2-5	-	TRBV11-3	TGTGCCAGCAGCCCCAGTCGGACTAGGGTAGCCCAGTACTTC	CASSPSRTRVAQYF
-	TRBJ2-5	-	TRBV19	TGTGCCAGTAGTATTAGCGAGACCCAGTACTTC	CASSISETQYF
-	TRBJ2-7	-	TRBV12-2	TGTGCAAGTCGCTTAGGAGACAGGGGGTTTTACGAGCAGTACTTC	CASRLGDRGFYEQYF
TRBD2	TRBJ2-1	-	TRBV2	TGTGCCAGCAGGGGTACTAGCGGGAGGGTGTTCTTC	CASRGTSGRVFF
-	TRBJ1-5	-	TRBV27	TGTGCCAGCAGTTCTGCGTACAATCAGCCCCAGCATTTT	CASSSAYNQPQHF
TRBD2	TRBJ2-5	-	TRBV7-9	TGTGCCAGCGGACTAGCGGGAGGGCCCGGTGCCGCGGGGACCCAGTACTTC	CASGLAGGPGAAGTQYF
TRBD1	TRBJ2-7	-	TRBV6-5	TGTGCCAGCACGACAGGGTTCGTCCACGAGCAGTACTTC	CASTTGFVHEQYF
TRBD1	TRBJ2-3	-	TRBV7-9	TGTGCCAGCAGCTGGGGACAGGGTGACACAGATACGCAGTATTTT	CASSWGQGDTDTQYF